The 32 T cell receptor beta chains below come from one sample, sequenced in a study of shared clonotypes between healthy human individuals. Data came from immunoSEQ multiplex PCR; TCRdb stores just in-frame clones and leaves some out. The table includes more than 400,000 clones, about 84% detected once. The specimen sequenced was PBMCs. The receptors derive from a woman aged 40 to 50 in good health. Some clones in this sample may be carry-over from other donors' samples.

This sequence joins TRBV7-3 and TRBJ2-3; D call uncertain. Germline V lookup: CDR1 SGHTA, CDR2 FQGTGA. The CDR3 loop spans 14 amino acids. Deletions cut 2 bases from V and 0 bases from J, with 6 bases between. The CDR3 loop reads CASSLLSSTDTQYF. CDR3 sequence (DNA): TGTGCCAGCAGCTTATTGAGCAGCACAGATACGCAGTATTTT.

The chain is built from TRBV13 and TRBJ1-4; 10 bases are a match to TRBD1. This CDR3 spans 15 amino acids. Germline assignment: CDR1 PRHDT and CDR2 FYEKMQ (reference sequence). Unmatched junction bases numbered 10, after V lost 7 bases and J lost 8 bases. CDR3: CASTTRDRGSEKLFF. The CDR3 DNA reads TGTGCCAGCACCACCCGGGACAGGGGTTCCGAAAAACTGTTTTTT.

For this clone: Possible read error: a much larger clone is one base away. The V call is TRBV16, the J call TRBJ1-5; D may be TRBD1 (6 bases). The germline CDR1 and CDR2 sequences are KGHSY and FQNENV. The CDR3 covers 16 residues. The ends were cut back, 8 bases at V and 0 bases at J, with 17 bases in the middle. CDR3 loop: CASGPPNRDSNQPQHF. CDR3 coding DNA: TGTGCCAGCGGCCCACCAAACAGGGATAGCAATCAGCCCCAGCATTTT.

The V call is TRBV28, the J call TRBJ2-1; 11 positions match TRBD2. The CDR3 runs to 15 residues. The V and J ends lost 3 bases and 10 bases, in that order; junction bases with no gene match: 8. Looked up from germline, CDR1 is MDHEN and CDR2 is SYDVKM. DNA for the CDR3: TGTGCCAGCAGTTTCAGACTAGCGGGGCGAGTCGAGCAGTTCTTC. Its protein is CASSFRLAGRVEQFF.

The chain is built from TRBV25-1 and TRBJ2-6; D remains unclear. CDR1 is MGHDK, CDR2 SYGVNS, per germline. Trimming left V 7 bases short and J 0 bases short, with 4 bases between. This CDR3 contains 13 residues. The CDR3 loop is CASTDSGANVLTF. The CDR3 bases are TGTGCCAGCACCGACTCTGGGGCCAACGTCCTGACTTTC.

The CDR3 region is CASSPQHGQSNYGYTF. The CDR3, as DNA: TGCGCCAGCAGCCCTCAGCACGGGCAGAGTAACTATGGCTACACCTTC. V usage is TRBV5-1 and J usage is TRBJ1-2; D is undetermined. CDR3 size: 16 residues. Between the trimmed V and J ends, which lost 4 bases and 1 base, there was a span of 17 bases. CDR1 and CDR2 (germline): SGHRS, YFSETQ.

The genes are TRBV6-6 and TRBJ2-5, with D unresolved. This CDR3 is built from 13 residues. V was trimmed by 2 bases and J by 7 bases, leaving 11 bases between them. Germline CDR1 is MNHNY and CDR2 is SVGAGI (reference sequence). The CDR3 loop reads CASSYEPRGTQYF. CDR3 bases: TGTGCCAGCAGTTACGAGCCCAGAGGGACCCAGTACTTC.

CDR3 nucleotide sequence: TGTGCCAGCAGTTTCGACAGGGGGGTAGGCAGCAATCAGCCCCAGCATTTT. Protein product: CASSFDRGVGSNQPQHF. The chain combines TRBV2 with TRBJ1-5; TRBD1 matches at 9 bases. The CDR3 is 17 amino acids. V trimming: 5 bases; J trimming: 1 base; junction bases outside the gene matches: 9. The V gene's germline CDR1 is SNHLY and CDR2 FYNNEI.

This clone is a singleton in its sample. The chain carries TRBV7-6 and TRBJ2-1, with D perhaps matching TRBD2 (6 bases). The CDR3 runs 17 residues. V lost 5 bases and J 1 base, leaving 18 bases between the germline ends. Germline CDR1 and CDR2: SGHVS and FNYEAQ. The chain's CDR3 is CASSPTGGRTSYNEQFF. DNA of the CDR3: TGTGCCAGCAGCCCGACCGGTGGGAGGACGTCCTACAATGAGCAGTTCTTC.

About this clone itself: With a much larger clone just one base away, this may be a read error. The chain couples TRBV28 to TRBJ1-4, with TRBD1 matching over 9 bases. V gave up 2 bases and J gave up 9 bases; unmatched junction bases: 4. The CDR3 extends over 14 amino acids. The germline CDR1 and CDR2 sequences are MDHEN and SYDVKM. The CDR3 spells CASSLGTGTQKLFF. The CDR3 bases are TGTGCCAGCAGTTTAGGGACAGGGACCCAAAAACTGTTTTTT.

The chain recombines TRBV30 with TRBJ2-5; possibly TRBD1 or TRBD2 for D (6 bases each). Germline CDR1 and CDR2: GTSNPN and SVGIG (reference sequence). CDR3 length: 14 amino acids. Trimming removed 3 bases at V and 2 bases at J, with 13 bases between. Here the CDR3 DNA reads TGTGCCTGGAGCGCCGGGGGCAGTCAAGAGACCCAGTACTTC. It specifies CAWSAGGSQETQYF.

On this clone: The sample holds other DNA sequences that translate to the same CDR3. CDR3 sequence (DNA): TGTGCCAGCAGCGTAGGCGGAAACACCATATATTTT. Translated, it gives CASSVGGNTIYF. This chain joins TRBV9 and TRBJ1-3, with D unclear. Germline CDR1 reads SGDLS; CDR2 reads YYNGEE. V lost 0 bases and J 4 bases, leaving 2 bases between the germline ends. CDR3 length equals 12 residues.

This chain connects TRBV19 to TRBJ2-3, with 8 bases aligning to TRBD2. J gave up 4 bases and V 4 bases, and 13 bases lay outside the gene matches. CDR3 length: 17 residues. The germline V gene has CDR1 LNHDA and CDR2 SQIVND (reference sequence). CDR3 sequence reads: CASSRIGLAGTSDTQYF. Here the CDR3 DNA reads TGTGCCAGTAGTAGAATTGGACTAGCAGGAACCTCAGATACGCAGTATTTT. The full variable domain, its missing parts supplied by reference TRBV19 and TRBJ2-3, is DGGITQSPKYLFRKEGQNVTLSCEQNLNHDAMYWYRQDPGQGLRLIYYSQIVNDFQKGDIAEGYSVSREKKESFPLTVTSAQKNPTAFYLCASSRIGLAGTSDTQYFGPGTRLTVL.

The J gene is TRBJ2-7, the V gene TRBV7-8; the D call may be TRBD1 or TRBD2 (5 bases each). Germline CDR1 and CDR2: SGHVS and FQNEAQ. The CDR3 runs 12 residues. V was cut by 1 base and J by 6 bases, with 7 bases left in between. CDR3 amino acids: CASSLGGTEQYF. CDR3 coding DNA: TGTGCCAGCAGCTTAGGGGGGACCGAGCAGTACTTC.

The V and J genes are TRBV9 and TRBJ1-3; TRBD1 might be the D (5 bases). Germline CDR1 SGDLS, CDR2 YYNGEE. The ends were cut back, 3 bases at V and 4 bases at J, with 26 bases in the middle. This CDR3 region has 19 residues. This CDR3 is CASSAAQSAPGTEGNTIYF. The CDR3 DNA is TGTGCCAGCAGCGCCGCTCAGAGTGCCCCTGGGACGGAAGGAAACACCATATATTTT.

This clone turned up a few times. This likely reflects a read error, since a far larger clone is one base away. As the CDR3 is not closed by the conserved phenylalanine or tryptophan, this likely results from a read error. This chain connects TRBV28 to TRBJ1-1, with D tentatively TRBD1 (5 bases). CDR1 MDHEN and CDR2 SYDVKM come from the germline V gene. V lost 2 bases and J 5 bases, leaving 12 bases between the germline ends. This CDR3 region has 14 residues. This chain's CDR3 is CASSLGGSETEAFL. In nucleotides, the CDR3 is TGTGCCAGCAGTTTAGGGGGGTCTGAGACTGAAGCTTTCCTT.

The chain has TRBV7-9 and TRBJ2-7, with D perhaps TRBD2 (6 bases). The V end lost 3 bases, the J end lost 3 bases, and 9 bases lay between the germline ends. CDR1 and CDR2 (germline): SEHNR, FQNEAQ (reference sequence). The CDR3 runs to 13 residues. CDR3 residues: CASSLHGSYEQYF. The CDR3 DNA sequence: TGTGCCAGCAGCTTGCACGGGAGCTACGAGCAGTACTTC.

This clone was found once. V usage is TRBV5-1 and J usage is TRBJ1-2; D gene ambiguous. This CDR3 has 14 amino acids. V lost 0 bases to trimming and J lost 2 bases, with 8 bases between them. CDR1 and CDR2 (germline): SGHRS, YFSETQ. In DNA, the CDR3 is TGCGCCAGCAGCTTGGAACAGACGAACTATGGCTACACCTTC. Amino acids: CASSLEQTNYGYTF.

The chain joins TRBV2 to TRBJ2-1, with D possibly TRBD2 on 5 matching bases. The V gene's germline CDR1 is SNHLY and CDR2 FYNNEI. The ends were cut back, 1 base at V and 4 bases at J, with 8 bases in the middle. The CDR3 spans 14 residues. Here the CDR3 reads CASSEGLAYNEQFF. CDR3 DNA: TGTGCCAGCAGTGAAGGGCTAGCTTACAATGAGCAGTTCTTC.

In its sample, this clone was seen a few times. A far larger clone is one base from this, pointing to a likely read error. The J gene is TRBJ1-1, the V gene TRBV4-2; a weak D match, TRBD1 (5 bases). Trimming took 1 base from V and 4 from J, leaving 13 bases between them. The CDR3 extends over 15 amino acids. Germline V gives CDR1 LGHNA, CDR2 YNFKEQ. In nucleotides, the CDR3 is TGTGCCAGCAGCCAAGGAGGGGCCCTGAGCACTGAAGCTTTCTTT. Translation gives CASSQGGALSTEAFF.

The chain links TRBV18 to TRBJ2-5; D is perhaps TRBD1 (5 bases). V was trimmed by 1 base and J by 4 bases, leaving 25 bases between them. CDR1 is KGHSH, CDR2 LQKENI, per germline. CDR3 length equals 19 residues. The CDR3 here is CASSPRARVGVANGETQYF. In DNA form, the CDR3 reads TGTGCCAGCTCACCACGGGCCAGGGTGGGTGTGGCCAACGGAGAGACCCAGTACTTC.

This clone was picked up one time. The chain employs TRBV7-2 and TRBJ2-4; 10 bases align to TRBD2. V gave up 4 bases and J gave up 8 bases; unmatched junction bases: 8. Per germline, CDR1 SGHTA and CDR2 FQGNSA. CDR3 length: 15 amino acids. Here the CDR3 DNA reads TGTGCCAGCAGCTCCCAACTAGCGGGAAGGGACATTCAGTACTTC. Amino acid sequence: CASSSQLAGRDIQYF.

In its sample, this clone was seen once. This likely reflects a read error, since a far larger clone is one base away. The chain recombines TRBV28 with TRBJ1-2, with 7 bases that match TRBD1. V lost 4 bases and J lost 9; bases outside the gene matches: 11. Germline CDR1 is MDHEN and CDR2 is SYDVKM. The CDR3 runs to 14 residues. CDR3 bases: TGTGCCAGCAGTTCAACCAGACAGGGTTATTGCTACACCTTC. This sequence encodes CASSSTRQGYCYTF.

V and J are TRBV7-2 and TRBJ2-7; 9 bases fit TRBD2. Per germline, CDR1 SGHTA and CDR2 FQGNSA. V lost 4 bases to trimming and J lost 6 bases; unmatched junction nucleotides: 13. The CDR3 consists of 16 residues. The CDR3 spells CASSSASGIIRGEQYF. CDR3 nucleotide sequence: TGTGCCAGCAGCTCCGCTAGCGGGATTATCCGGGGCGAGCAGTACTTC.

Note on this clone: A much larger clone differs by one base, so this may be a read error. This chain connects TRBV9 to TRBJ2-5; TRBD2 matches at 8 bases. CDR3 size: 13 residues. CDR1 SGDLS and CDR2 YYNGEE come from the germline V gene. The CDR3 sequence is CASSVSGTETKYF. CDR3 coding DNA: TGTGCCAGCAGCGTTAGCGGGACCGAGACCAAGTACTTC.

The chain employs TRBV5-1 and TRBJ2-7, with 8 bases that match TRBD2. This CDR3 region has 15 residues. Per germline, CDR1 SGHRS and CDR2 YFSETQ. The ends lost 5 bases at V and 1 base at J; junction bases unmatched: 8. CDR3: CASSPPGLGSYEQYF. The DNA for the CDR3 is TGCGCCAGCAGTCCACCGGGACTAGGGTCCTACGAGCAGTACTTC.

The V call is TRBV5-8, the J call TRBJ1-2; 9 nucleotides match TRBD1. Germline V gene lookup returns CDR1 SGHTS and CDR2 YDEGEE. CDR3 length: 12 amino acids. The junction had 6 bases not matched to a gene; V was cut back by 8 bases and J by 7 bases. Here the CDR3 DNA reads TGTGCCAGGGACAGGGGCAGGCGTGGCTACACCTTC. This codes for CARDRGRRGYTF.

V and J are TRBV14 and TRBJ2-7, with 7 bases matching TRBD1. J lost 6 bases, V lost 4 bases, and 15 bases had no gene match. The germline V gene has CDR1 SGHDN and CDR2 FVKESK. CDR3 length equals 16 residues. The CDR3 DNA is TGTGCCAGCAGCCCCTTCTCCGGGACAGTCGCTTTCGAGCAGTACTTC. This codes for CASSPFSGTVAFEQYF.

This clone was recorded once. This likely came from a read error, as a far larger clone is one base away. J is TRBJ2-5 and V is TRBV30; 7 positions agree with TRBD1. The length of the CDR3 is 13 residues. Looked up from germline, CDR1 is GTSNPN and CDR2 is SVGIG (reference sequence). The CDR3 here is CACSGDSQETQYF. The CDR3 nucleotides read TGTGCCTGTAGTGGGGACAGCCAAGAGACCCAGTACTTC. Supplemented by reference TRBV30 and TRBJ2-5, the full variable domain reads SQTIHQWPATLVQPVGSPLSLECTVEGTSNPNLYWYRQAAGRGLQLLFYSVGIGQISSEVPQNLSASRPQDRQFILSSKKLLLSDSGFYLCACSGDSQETQYFGPGTRLLVL.

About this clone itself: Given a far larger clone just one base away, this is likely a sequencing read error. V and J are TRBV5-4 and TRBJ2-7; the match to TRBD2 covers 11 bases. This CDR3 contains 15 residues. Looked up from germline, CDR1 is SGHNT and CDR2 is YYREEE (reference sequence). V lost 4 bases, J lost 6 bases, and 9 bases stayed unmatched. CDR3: CASSRRTSGHCEQYF. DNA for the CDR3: TGTGCCAGCAGCCGCCGGACTAGCGGGCACTGCGAGCAGTACTTC.

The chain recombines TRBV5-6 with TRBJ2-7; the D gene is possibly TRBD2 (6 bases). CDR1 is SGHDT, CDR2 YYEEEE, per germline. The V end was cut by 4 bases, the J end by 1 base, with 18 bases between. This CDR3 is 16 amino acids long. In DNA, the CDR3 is TGTGCCAGCAGCCACAACCTAGGGACTGAATCCTACGAGCAGTACTTC. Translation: CASSHNLGTESYEQYF.

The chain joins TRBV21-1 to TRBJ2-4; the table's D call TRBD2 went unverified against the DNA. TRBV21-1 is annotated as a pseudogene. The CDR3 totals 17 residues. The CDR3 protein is CASSKVGLVMAKNIQYF. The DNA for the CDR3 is TGTGCCAGCAGCAAAGTCGGACTAGTCATGGCCAAAAACATTCAGTACTTC.